The next 27 T cell receptor beta chains were all read from a single sample in a study of regulatory T cells in long-lasting Graves disease (dated by TCRdb to the early 2020s). Taken with the paper, the label for time point translates to: newly diagnosed GD, antithyroid drugs for less than 3 months. RNA was extracted from PBMCs in TRIzol for both TCR sequencing and RNA sequencing. The library was built by means of multiplex PCR. Sequencing was carried out with an Illumina HiSeq 4000. iRepertoire HTBI primers and Arm-PCR amplification of CDR3 regions were used to construct TCR beta libraries. Using fastp trimming at Q25 and MiXCR clonotype assembly, TCRdb reanalyzed the public sequencing data and kept in-frame beta chains. Rows with a matching CDR3 protein are joined into one entry that keeps the most common DNA and genes. The sample table shows 350,000 to 450,000 distinct CDR3 sequences, and 14% to 15% are seen once. Of the sample, about a sixth falls within the top ten clones.

Another study also made use of these data, one on T cells in Graves' hyperthyroidism and ophthalmopathy.

The sequencing used peripheral blood mononuclear cells (PBMCs), collected at new diagnosis, from a patient treated with antithyroid drugs. These receptors all stem from a woman aged 30 to 39 with Graves disease. Donor details come from another sample of the same person, matched by shared clones.

The table lists this clonotype with many counts. The chain couples TRBV7-9 to TRBJ2-7; D tentatively fits TRBD1 or TRBD2 (6 bases each). V was trimmed by 5 bases and J by 2 bases, leaving 19 bases between them. Germline V gives CDR1 SEHNR, CDR2 FQNEAQ (reference sequence). This CDR3 is 16 amino acids long. The CDR3 loop reads CASSHNRDFVPYEQYF. CDR3 nucleotide sequence: TGTGCCAGCAGCCATAACAGGGACTTCGTCCCCTACGAGCAGTACTTC.

In regard to this clonotype: This may come from a read error, since a much larger clone is one base off. The chain has TRBV5-1 and TRBJ2-1; possibly TRBD2 for D (6 bases). Between the trimmed V and J ends, which lost 3 bases and 9 bases, there was a span of 22 bases. The CDR3 is 16 amino acids. CDR1 SGHRS and CDR2 YFSETQ come from the germline V gene. This CDR3 is CASSSVGRTLGSEQFF. The DNA for the CDR3 is TGCGCCAGCAGCTCGGTGGGGAGGACCCTGGGTAGTGAGCAGTTCTTC.

This clonotype has a count of ten or more. The CDR3 here is CASSFGTSSRNEQFF. In DNA form, the CDR3 reads TGTGCCAGCAGCTTCGGGACTAGCAGCCGTAATGAGCAGTTCTTC. The V and J genes are TRBV11-2 and TRBJ2-1; 9 nucleotides align to TRBD2. The length of the CDR3 is 15 residues. J gave up 7 bases and V 3 bases, and 7 bases lay outside the gene matches. Germline V gene sequence: CDR1 SGHAT, CDR2 FQNNGV.

This clonotype was found once. Given a much more abundant clone one base away, this may be a read error. V gene TRBV6-1 combines with J gene TRBJ1-4, with TRBD1 as a possible D gene (5 bases). Trimming pared 8 bases from V and 5 bases from J, leaving 15 bases between. The CDR3 spans 14 residues. The germline V gene has CDR1 MNHNS and CDR2 SASEGT. Here the CDR3 reads CASGVVGANEKLFF. DNA for the CDR3: TGTGCCAGCGGCGTTGTCGGGGCAAATGAAAAACTGTTTTTT.

This clonotype was recorded at least ten times. CDR3 sequence reads: CASSQGDRMNSPLHF. DNA of the CDR3: TGTGCCAGCAGCCAAGGAGACAGGATGAATTCACCCCTCCACTTT. The V gene is TRBV3-1, the J gene TRBJ1-6, with D maybe TRBD1 (6 bases). The CDR3 runs to 15 residues. The V gene's germline CDR1 is LGHDT and CDR2 YNNKEL (reference sequence). V gave up 1 base and J gave up 7 bases, with 11 bases separating them.

V and J are TRBV20-1 and TRBJ2-7, with a weak D call TRBD2 (5 bases). Germline-derived CDR1 and CDR2 are DFQATT and SNEGSKA (reference sequence). Trimming shortened V by 3 bases and J by 1 base, and 13 bases separated the two germline ends. The CDR3 has 14 residues. CDR3 region: CSASRADASYEQYF. In DNA, the CDR3 is TGCAGTGCTAGCAGAGCGGACGCATCCTACGAGCAGTACTTC.

With regard to this clonotype: At one end, the junction sequence differs from germline, possibly due to a read error. The rearrangement links TRBV10-1 to TRBJ2-2, with a possible D match to TRBD2 (6 bases). From germline, CDR1 is WNHNN and CDR2 SYGVQD (reference sequence). The CDR3 has 18 residues. The CDR3: CASSESTTLALGTVELFF. The CDR3 DNA reads TGCGCCAGCAGTGAGTCGACTACACTAGCTCTAGGGACCGTGGAGCTGTTTTTT.

This clonotype occurred many times. CDR3 amino acids: CASRQPGLPTDTQYF. The CDR3, as DNA: TGTGCCAGCCGACAACCGGGACTACCAACAGATACGCAGTATTTT. This chain joins TRBV11-3 and TRBJ2-3; 7 bases match TRBD2. Germline loops: CDR1 SGHNT, CDR2 YENEEA. The CDR3 runs 15 residues. V gave up 8 bases and J gave up 3 bases; unmatched junction bases: 11.

This clonotype was observed at least ten times. V usage is TRBV20-1 and J usage is TRBJ2-7; 10 positions match TRBD2. Germline V gene sequence: CDR1 DFQATT, CDR2 SNEGSKA (reference sequence). The CDR3 covers 13 residues. J was trimmed by 4 bases and V by 5 bases; bases with no gene match: 5. CDR3 DNA: TGCAGTGCTCCTAGCGGGAGAGGTTACGAGCAGTACTTC. Translating gives CSAPSGRGYEQYF.

This clonotype came up many times. The chain uses TRBV20-1 and TRBJ2-1; TRBD1 might be the D (5 bases). The germline CDR1 and CDR2 sequences are DFQATT and SNEGSKA (reference sequence). V lost 6 bases to trimming and J lost 4 bases, with 16 bases between them. The CDR3 covers 14 residues. CDR3 in amino acids: CSAALGLDYNEQFF. CDR3 DNA sequence: TGCAGTGCGGCCTTGGGGCTAGATTACAATGAGCAGTTCTTC.

J is TRBJ2-2 and V is TRBV18; TRBD1 agrees at 9 bases. Germline V gene data show CDR1 as KGHSH and CDR2 as LQKENI. This CDR3 is 16 amino acids long. The V and J ends lost 1 base and 1 base, in that order; junction bases with no gene match: 1. The CDR3 reads CASSPQGQGNTGELFF. DNA for the CDR3: TGTGCCAGCTCACCACAGGGACAGGGGAACACCGGGGAGCTGTTTTTT.

This clonotype was detected ten times or more. The chain is built from TRBV20-1 and TRBJ1-5; D is uncertain. The CDR3 sequence is 16 residues long. The V gene lost 4 bases and the J gene lost 3 bases, with 19 bases spanning the gap. Germline assignment: CDR1 DFQATT and CDR2 SNEGSKA (reference sequence). CDR3 sequence reads: CSATGNNAMTNQPQHF. CDR3 sequence (DNA): TGCAGTGCTACGGGGAACAACGCTATGACCAATCAGCCCCAGCATTTT.

In its sample, this clonotype was seen many times. The V gene is TRBV20-1, the J gene TRBJ2-7; TRBD2 matches at 7 bases. Germline V gene lookup returns CDR1 DFQATT and CDR2 SNEGSKA (reference sequence). V lost 6 bases, J lost 3 bases, and 8 bases stayed unmatched. CDR3 size: 13 residues. For the CDR3, the DNA is TGCAGTGCGTTGAGCGGGAATTACTACGAGCAGTACTTC. This encodes CSALSGNYYEQYF.

This clonotype was observed a few times. CDR3 DNA sequence: TGTGCCTGGACTCGGGGGGGAACTAACTATGGCTACACCTTC. Protein sequence: CAWTRGGTNYGYTF. V and J are TRBV30 and TRBJ1-2, with a weak D call TRBD1 (5 bases). Trimming removed 4 bases at V and 0 bases at J, with 12 bases between. CDR1 is GTSNPN, CDR2 SVGIG, per germline (reference sequence). CDR3 length: 14 amino acids. The complete variable domain, with remaining parts taken from reference TRBV30 and TRBJ1-2, reads SQTIHQWPATLVQPVGSPLSLECTVEGTSNPNLYWYRQAAGRGLQLLFYSVGIGQISSEVPQNLSASRPQDRQFILSSKKLLLSDSGFYLCAWTRGGTNYGYTFGSGTRLTVV.

This clonotype was seen a few times. This sequence joins TRBV30 and TRBJ2-3; tentative D call: TRBD2 (6 bases). The ends were cut back, 4 bases at V and 6 bases at J, with 14 bases in the middle. The germline CDR1 and CDR2 sequences are GTSNPN and SVGIG (reference sequence). The length of the CDR3 is 13 residues. CDR3 region: CAWNPAGSDTQYF. CDR3 sequence (DNA): TGTGCCTGGAACCCTGCGGGATCTGATACGCAGTATTTT.

At least ten counts were recorded for this clonotype. The chain is built from TRBV9 and TRBJ2-1; 15 nucleotides match TRBD2. The CDR3 loop spans 17 amino acids. V lost 3 bases and J lost 6; bases outside the gene matches: 7. The germline V gene encodes CDR1 SGDLS and CDR2 YYNGEE. The CDR3 DNA reads TGTGCCAGCAGCGAAGGGACTAGCGGGAGGACCTCCAATGAGCAGTTCTTC. Encoded protein: CASSEGTSGRTSNEQFF.

The chain uses TRBV7-8 and TRBJ2-7; 13 nucleotides align to TRBD2. The CDR3 extends over 16 amino acids. Germline lookup yields CDR1 SGHVS and CDR2 FQNEAQ. V was pared by 2 bases and J by 2 bases, with 3 bases of the junction left unmatched. CDR3 in DNA: TGTGCCAGCAGCTTACCACTAGCGGGAGGGCCCTACGAGCAGTACTTC. Protein: CASSLPLAGGPYEQYF.

This clonotype was detected many times. The J gene is TRBJ2-7, the V gene TRBV20-1; 7 bases fit TRBD1. Unmatched junction bases numbered 8, after V lost 6 bases and J lost 0 bases. CDR3 length: 14 amino acids. Germline CDR1 and CDR2: DFQATT and SNEGSKA (reference sequence). The CDR3 DNA reads TGCAGTGCCAACCAAGACAGGGCCTCCTACGAGCAGTACTTC. As protein: CSANQDRASYEQYF.

This clonotype was recorded many times. The chain couples TRBV28 to TRBJ2-7; 8 nucleotides align to TRBD1. In germline, CDR1 is MDHEN, CDR2 SYDVKM. Losses at the gene ends were 5 bases for V and 6 bases for J; bases not matched to a gene: 9. The CDR3 totals 14 residues. CDR3 nucleotides: TGTGCCAGCAGTCCAGGGGGCTACCGCCCCGAGCAGTACTTC. Its protein is CASSPGGYRPEQYF.

This clonotype occurred a few times. This chain connects TRBV20-1 to TRBJ2-5; D is unresolved. Germline CDR1 is DFQATT and CDR2 is SNEGSKA (reference sequence). The CDR3 is 14 residues long. V was trimmed by 5 bases and J by 1 base, leaving 14 bases between them. The CDR3 region has the DNA TGCAGTGCTCCCCGTCCGGGCGCCCAAGAGACCCAGTACTTC. Translation: CSAPRPGAQETQYF.

This clonotype occurred a few times. This CDR3 reads CSVERGGQGNTIYF. CDR3 in DNA: TGCAGCGTTGAAAGGGGTGGGCAGGGAAACACCATATATTTT. The gene calls are TRBV29-1 and TRBJ1-3, with TRBD1 as a possible D gene (5 bases). Trimming took off 2 bases at V and 4 bases at J, with 12 bases between the two ends. The CDR3 has 14 residues. Germline CDR1 SQVTM, CDR2 ANQGSEA.

This clonotype was recorded at least ten times. The chain joins TRBV28 to TRBJ1-5; TRBD1 might be the D (5 bases). The germline V gene encodes CDR1 MDHEN and CDR2 SYDVKM. This CDR3 is 14 amino acids long. The V and J ends lost 3 bases and 6 bases respectively, with 12 bases between them. CDR3: CASSFGGGGQPQHF. Written as DNA, the CDR3 is TGTGCCAGCAGTTTTGGGGGTGGTGGTCAGCCCCAGCATTTT. Together with reference TRBV28 and TRBJ1-5, the CDR3 gives the full variable domain: DVKVTQSSRYLVKRTGEKVFLECVQDMDHENMFWYRQDPGLGLRLIYFSYDVKMKEKGDIPEGYSVSREKKERFSLILESASTNQTSMYLCASSFGGGGQPQHFGDGTRLSIL.

The genes are TRBV3-1 and TRBJ2-3; D gene uncertain. The germline CDR1 and CDR2 sequences are LGHDT and YNNKEL (reference sequence). The CDR3 is made up of 12 amino acids. The V end was cut by 3 bases, the J end by 7 bases, with 8 bases between. DNA of the CDR3: TGTGCCAGCAGCCAGGGGTATAATACGCAGTATTTT. Amino acid sequence: CASSQGYNTQYF.

The V gene is TRBV7-6, the J gene TRBJ1-4, with a tentative D call TRBD1 (5 bases). The CDR3 runs to 15 residues. In germline, CDR1 is SGHVS, CDR2 FNYEAQ. Trimming removed 5 bases at V and 7 bases at J, with 17 bases between. DNA for the CDR3: TGTGCCAGCAGCCGAGGACTGGGGCAGGGTGAAAAACTGTTTTTT. Translated, it gives CASSRGLGQGEKLFF.

This clonotype was detected many times. This chain connects TRBV3-1 to TRBJ2-5; 7 nucleotides align to TRBD2. CDR1 LGHDT and CDR2 YNNKEL come from the germline V gene (reference sequence). The CDR3 has 17 residues. After removal of 1 base from V and 1 base from J, the junction contained 9 bases not matched to a gene. CDR3 nucleotide sequence: TGTGCCAGCAGCCAAGGATCCCATGTAGCGGGCCAAGAGACCCAGTACTTC. Translating it yields CASSQGSHVAGQETQYF.

This clonotype was counted only a few times. The chain has TRBV5-6 and TRBJ2-1; D not certain. This CDR3 is built from 15 residues. Between the trimmed V and J ends, which lost 0 bases and 0 bases, there was a span of 7 bases. Germline V lookup: CDR1 SGHDT, CDR2 YYEEEE. The CDR3 loop reads CASSLVGLSYNEQFF. The CDR3 nucleotides read TGTGCCAGCAGCTTGGTGGGCCTCTCCTACAATGAGCAGTTCTTC.

This clonotype occurred a few times. The chain employs TRBV20-1 and TRBJ2-7; TRBD1 matches at 7 bases. Germline lookup yields CDR1 DFQATT and CDR2 SNEGSKA (reference sequence). The CDR3 sequence is 12 residues long. The trim removed 6 bases at V and 5 bases at J, leaving 7 bases unmatched. For the CDR3, the DNA is TGCAGTGCCAAAGACAGGGTAAACGAGCAGTACTTC. Protein product: CSAKDRVNEQYF.